The rows below give T cell receptor beta chains drawn from one sample of a study of blood T cell repertoires in COVID-19. The data were produced by immunoSEQ multiplex PCR, yet TCRdb's version contains in-frame clones alone and is incomplete. The data hold around 160,000 clones, with around 80% observed a single time. Specimen: PBMCs or T cells enriched from blood (not recorded which). Source of these receptors: a man aged 45-65 years who had recovered from COVID-19. Each CDR3 is given with its conserved first and last residue. The D gene is left open where the match is weak. Expanded clones get a size class; other rows say once, few or many, or leave the size out.

>15|NA|TRBV6-2/TRBV6-3|TRBJ1-5|TRBD1
CASSYVGQGGQPQHF
TGTGCCAGCAGTTACGTAGGACAGGGCGGACAGCCCCAGCATTTT
>12|NA|TRBV28|TRBJ1-2|NA
CASNDRKAGYTF
TGTGCCAGCAATGACAGGAAGGCTGGCTACACCTTC
>15|NA|TRBV6-5|TRBJ1-1|TRBD1
CASSYLTGVGTEAFF
TGTGCCAGCAGTTATTTGACAGGGGTGGGCACTGAAGCTTTCTTT
>12|NA|TRBV6-5|TRBJ2-3|NA
CASSNARDTQYF
TGTGCCAGCAGCAACGCACGGGATACGCAGTATTTT
>16|NA|TRBV2|TRBJ2-3|TRBD1
CASSRDRGILTDTQYF
TGTGCCAGCAGCCGCGACAGGGGGATTTTAACAGATACGCAGTATTTT
>13|NA|TRBV12-3/TRBV12-4|TRBJ1-6|NA
CASSLLRDSPLHF
TGTGCCAGCAGCCTACTCAGGGATTCACCCCTCCACTTT
>14|NA|TRBV29-1|TRBJ1-2|TRBD1
CSVRTTDRGGGYTF
TGCAGCGTTCGGACTACCGACAGGGGAGGAGGCTACACCTTC
>15|NA|TRBV7-2|TRBJ1-5|NA
CASSLLWGGDQPQHF
TGTGCCAGCAGCTTATTGTGGGGAGGGGATCAGCCCCAGCATTTT
>14|NA|TRBV14|TRBJ2-1|NA
CASSQGLAYNEQFF
TGTGCCAGCAGCCAAGGACTAGCCTACAATGAGCAGTTCTTC
>14|NA|TRBV5-1|TRBJ1-4|NA
CASSLAQVDEKLFF
TGCGCCAGCAGCTTGGCTCAGGTGGATGAAAAACTGTTTTTT
>18|NA|TRBV3-1/TRBV3-2|TRBJ2-1|TRBD2
CASSLRGLAGGPHNEQFF
TGTGCCAGCAGCCTCCGCGGACTAGCGGGGGGGCCCCACAATGAGCAGTTCTTC
>12|NA|TRBV25-1|TRBJ2-5|NA
CASSGRGETQYF
TGTGCCAGCAGTGGTAGGGGGGAGACCCAGTACTTC
>17|few|TRBV28|TRBJ2-1|NA
CASSYSRWDKAYNEQFF
TGTGCCAGCAGCTACAGCCGTTGGGACAAAGCCTACAATGAGCAGTTCTTC
>15|NA|TRBV24-1|TRBJ1-2|NA
CATSDFQGSLYGYTF
TGTGCCACCAGTGATTTCCAGGGCTCTCTCTATGGCTACACCTTC
>12|once|TRBV29-1|TRBJ2-1|TRBD2
CSVERGVDEQFF
TGCAGCGTTGAACGGGGGGTCGATGAGCAGTTCTTC
>16|NA|TRBV27|TRBJ1-3|NA
CASSLSTPGSGNTIYF
TGTGCCAGCAGTTTATCTACCCCCGGGAGTGGAAACACCATATATTTT
>15|NA|TRBV4-2|TRBJ2-1|TRBD1
CASSQEGGKTHEQFF
TGTGCCAGCAGCCAAGAAGGGGGCAAAACCCATGAGCAGTTCTTC
>15|NA|TRBV6-2/TRBV6-3|TRBJ1-2|TRBD1
CASSPIIDREAGYTF
TGTGCCAGCAGCCCAATTATCGACAGGGAGGCTGGCTACACCTTC
>14|NA|TRBV14|TRBJ1-2|TRBD1
CASTLTGATDGYTF
TGTGCCAGCACCTTAACAGGGGCGACGGATGGCTACACCTTC
>14|NA|TRBV9|TRBJ1-6|NA
CASSEGTYNSPLHF
TGTGCCAGCAGCGAGGGGACCTATAATTCACCCCTCCACTTT
>16|once|TRBV19|TRBJ2-3|NA
CASSIGVGQTTDTQYF
TGTGCCAGTAGTATCGGCGTTGGACAGACCACAGATACGCAGTATTTT
>15|NA|TRBV5-8|TRBJ1-1|TRBD1
CASSFSVRTGTEAFF
TGTGCCAGCAGCTTTAGTGTTAGGACAGGGACTGAAGCTTTCTTT
>18|NA|TRBV15|TRBJ2-4|TRBD2
CATSRTGTSGGAKNIQYF
TGTGCCACCAGCAGAACCGGGACTAGCGGGGGGGCCAAAAACATTCAGTACTTC
>15|NA|TRBV5-1|TRBJ2-7|NA
CASSPEGRSSYEQYF
TGCGCCAGCAGCCCGGAGGGCAGGAGCTCCTACGAGCAGTACTTC
>14|NA|TRBV10-3|TRBJ2-2|NA
CAISVREVTGELFF
TGTGCCATCAGTGTGCGGGAAGTCACCGGGGAGCTGTTTTTT
>19|NA|TRBV4-1|TRBJ2-3|TRBD2
CASSHPGLAGGPDTDTQYF
TGCGCCAGCAGCCACCCCGGACTAGCGGGAGGGCCGGACACAGATACGCAGTATTTT
>11|NA|TRBV28|TRBJ2-7|NA
CASSQAYEQYF
TGTGCCAGCAGTCAAGCATACGAGCAGTACTTC
>19|NA|TRBV2|TRBJ2-7|TRBD1
CASRPSPGQGAINSYEQYF
TGTGCCAGCCGTCCTTCTCCGGGACAGGGGGCTATTAACTCCTACGAGCAGTACTTC
>12|NA|TRBV28|TRBJ2-7|NA
CASGTPAYEQYF
TGTGCCAGCGGTACACCAGCCTACGAGCAGTACTTC
>13|once|TRBV2|TRBJ1-6|TRBD1
CASSPGQNSPLHF
TGTGCCAGCAGCCCGGGACAGAATTCACCCCTCCACTTT
>15|few|TRBV5-1|TRBJ2-7|NA
CASSLGRAVAYEQYF
TGCGCCAGCAGCTTGGGGCGGGCAGTCGCCTACGAGCAGTACTTC
>17|NA|TRBV18|TRBJ2-2|NA
CASSPRRAQENTGELFF
TGTGCCAGCTCCCCGAGGAGGGCACAGGAGAACACCGGGGAGCTGTTTTTT
>14|NA|TRBV2|TRBJ2-1|NA
CASSEGGVLNEQFF
TGTGCCAGCAGTGAAGGGGGGGTATTGAATGAGCAGTTCTTC
>14|NA|TRBV29-1|TRBJ1-1|NA
CSVFGSQLNTEAFF
TGCAGCGTTTTCGGGTCTCAACTCAACACTGAAGCTTTCTTT
>16|NA|TRBV28|TRBJ2-3|TRBD2
CASSFWLADSTDTQYF
TGTGCCAGCAGTTTTTGGCTAGCGGATAGCACAGATACGCAGTATTTT
>11|NA|TRBV27|TRBJ1-4|NA
CASSRKGKLFF
TGTGCCAGCAGCAGAAAGGGGAAACTGTTTTTT
>15|NA|TRBV28|TRBJ2-5|TRBD1
CASSLRLTGGETQYF
TGTGCCAGCAGTTTGAGACTGACAGGGGGAGAGACCCAGTACTTC
>19|NA|TRBV11-2|TRBJ2-7|NA
CASSSRRSAGPREAYEQYF
TGTGCCAGCAGCTCCCGTCGTTCCGCGGGTCCAAGGGAGGCCTACGAGCAGTACTTC
>13|once|TRBV29-1|TRBJ1-5|TRBD1
CSGGQGADQPQHF
TGCAGCGGGGGACAGGGGGCAGATCAGCCCCAGCATTTT